A selection of T cell receptor beta chains follows, all from one sample in a study of read filtering for tumor transcriptome and immune sequencing. TCRdb recomputed calls from the reads with MiXCR, one row per CDR3 protein. In the table there are roughly 130,000 distinct CDR3 sequences, approximately 12% of which are singletons. Sequencing was carried out using a population of CD138-negative cells sorted from bone marrow. Receptors were obtained from a donor older than 35 with multiple myeloma. CDR3s include the opening cysteine and the closing phenylalanine or tryptophan. Fields, in order: clone size, J gene, V gene, D gene, CDR3 DNA, CDR3 protein. A D gene is named only where the DNA matches it firmly. For some rows the clone size is stated as once, few or many, or as a class when expanded; others skip it.

clone_size: many
j_call: TRBJ2-7
v_call: TRBV6-2/TRBV6-3
d_call: TRBD1
cdr3_nt: TGTGCCAGCAGATGGACAGGAACCTACGAGCAGTACTTC
cdr3_aa: CASRWTGTYEQYF

clone_size: many
j_call: TRBJ2-2
v_call: TRBV5-1
d_call: -
cdr3_nt: TGCGCCAGCAGCTTGGGGGCCAGGGGAGGAAGGTCCGGGGAGCTGTTTTTT
cdr3_aa: CASSLGARGGRSGELFF

clone_size: -
j_call: TRBJ1-4
v_call: TRBV27
d_call: -
cdr3_nt: TGTGCCAGCAAAACGGTCTCGGGAAATGAAAAACTGTTTTTT
cdr3_aa: CASKTVSGNEKLFF

clone_size: few
j_call: TRBJ1-2
v_call: TRBV7-2
d_call: -
cdr3_nt: TGTGCCAGCAGCCCCCGAGGGGAAAACCCGATGCGGGGCTACACCTTC
cdr3_aa: CASSPRGENPMRGYTF

clone_size: many
j_call: TRBJ2-1
v_call: TRBV19
d_call: TRBD1
cdr3_nt: TGTGCCAGTAGTTTTTCCACAGGGGGCAAGTCTAATGAGCAGTTCTTC
cdr3_aa: CASSFSTGGKSNEQFF

clone_size: -
j_call: TRBJ1-5
v_call: TRBV7-8
d_call: -
cdr3_nt: TGTGCCAGCAGCTTATCCCCCTCCGGCAATCAGCCCCAGCATTTT
cdr3_aa: CASSLSPSGNQPQHF

clone_size: many
j_call: TRBJ2-1
v_call: TRBV6-5
d_call: -
cdr3_nt: TGTGCCAGCAGGCCCAGATACAATGAGCAGTTCTTC
cdr3_aa: CASRPRYNEQFF

clone_size: many
j_call: TRBJ2-5
v_call: TRBV6-2/TRBV6-3
d_call: -
cdr3_nt: TGTGCCAGCAGTTACGACGACAGCCAAGAGACCCAGTACTTC
cdr3_aa: CASSYDDSQETQYF

clone_size: many
j_call: TRBJ1-5
v_call: TRBV7-2
d_call: TRBD1
cdr3_nt: TGTGCCAGCAGCGCTTCCGGGACAGAACAGCCCCAGCATTTT
cdr3_aa: CASSASGTEQPQHF

clone_size: few
j_call: TRBJ2-7
v_call: TRBV20-1
d_call: TRBD1
cdr3_nt: TGCAGTGCTAGAGATTTAAGGGGGCAGCGTGAGCAGTACTTC
cdr3_aa: CSARDLRGQREQYF

clone_size: many
j_call: TRBJ2-7
v_call: TRBV20-1
d_call: -
cdr3_nt: TGCAGTGCTGCTGCAACAGGGCACGCCTACGAGCAGTACTTC
cdr3_aa: CSAAATGHAYEQYF

clone_size: many
j_call: TRBJ1-5
v_call: TRBV2
d_call: TRBD1
cdr3_nt: TGTGCCAGCGGGACAGGTGGGGGGCCCCAGCATTTT
cdr3_aa: CASGTGGGPQHF

clone_size: -
j_call: TRBJ2-7
v_call: TRBV27
d_call: TRBD1
cdr3_nt: TGTGCCAGCAGCCCCAGGACAGGGTCCTACAAGCAGTACTTC
cdr3_aa: CASSPRTGSYKQYF

clone_size: many
j_call: TRBJ1-5
v_call: TRBV6-1
d_call: -
cdr3_nt: TGTGCCAGCATGCAGGGTACTTATCAGCCCCAGCATTTT
cdr3_aa: CASMQGTYQPQHF

clone_size: many
j_call: TRBJ2-1
v_call: TRBV9
d_call: -
cdr3_nt: TGTGCCAGCAGCGCCGGGCCGACGAGTGAGCAGTTCTTC
cdr3_aa: CASSAGPTSEQFF

clone_size: many
j_call: TRBJ2-1
v_call: TRBV27
d_call: -
cdr3_nt: TGTGCCAGCAGAGGAGGGTCCTACAATGAGCAGTTCTTC
cdr3_aa: CASRGGSYNEQFF

clone_size: -
j_call: TRBJ1-2
v_call: TRBV6-2/TRBV6-3
d_call: -
cdr3_nt: TGTGCCTGCAGTGCTTGGGACCGTATAGTCTATGGCTACACCTTC
cdr3_aa: CACSAWDRIVYGYTF

clone_size: many
j_call: TRBJ2-1
v_call: TRBV4-1
d_call: -
cdr3_nt: TGCGCCAGCAGCCAAGATCACCCCGACGGCAATGAGCAGTTCTTC
cdr3_aa: CASSQDHPDGNEQFF

clone_size: many
j_call: TRBJ2-7
v_call: TRBV29-1
d_call: -
cdr3_nt: TGCAGCGTCGAGTGGGGGGCTGTCGACGAGCAGTACTTC
cdr3_aa: CSVEWGAVDEQYF

clone_size: many
j_call: TRBJ2-7
v_call: TRBV20-1
d_call: TRBD2
cdr3_nt: TGCAGTGCTAGAGATCCGAATAGCGGGATCTACGAGCAGTACTTC
cdr3_aa: CSARDPNSGIYEQYF

clone_size: many
j_call: TRBJ1-1
v_call: TRBV9
d_call: TRBD1
cdr3_nt: TGTGCCAGCAGCGCGGGGACAGGCCTGAACACTGAAGCTTTCTTT
cdr3_aa: CASSAGTGLNTEAFF

clone_size: -
j_call: TRBJ2-7
v_call: TRBV9
d_call: TRBD2
cdr3_nt: TGTGCCAGCAGCGCCCACCCTAGCGGGGGGTACGAGCAGTACTTC
cdr3_aa: CASSAHPSGGYEQYF

clone_size: many
j_call: TRBJ1-5
v_call: TRBV6-5
d_call: -
cdr3_nt: TGTGCCAGCAGTACCCGGGGCAATCAGCCCCAGCATTTT
cdr3_aa: CASSTRGNQPQHF

clone_size: many
j_call: TRBJ2-1
v_call: TRBV5-6
d_call: TRBD2
cdr3_nt: TGTGCCAGCAGCTTGACTAGCGGGAGAAGGGGTGAGCAGTTCTTC
cdr3_aa: CASSLTSGRRGEQFF

clone_size: many
j_call: TRBJ1-1
v_call: TRBV9
d_call: TRBD1
cdr3_nt: TGTGCCAGCAGTTCCTGGACAGGTGGAACTGAAGCTTTCTTT
cdr3_aa: CASSSWTGGTEAFF

clone_size: -
j_call: TRBJ2-3
v_call: TRBV12-3/TRBV12-4
d_call: TRBD1
cdr3_nt: TGTGCCAGCAGTGGAACCGGACAGGAGAGGCAGTGTTTT
cdr3_aa: CASSGTGQERQCF

clone_size: many
j_call: TRBJ2-1
v_call: TRBV28
d_call: TRBD1
cdr3_nt: TGTGCCAGCAGTGGGGACAGGGTCCCCAATGAGCAGTTCTTC
cdr3_aa: CASSGDRVPNEQFF

clone_size: many
j_call: TRBJ2-3
v_call: TRBV28
d_call: -
cdr3_nt: TGTGCCAGCAGAAATGGAGGGCTCGCAGATACGCAGTATTTT
cdr3_aa: CASRNGGLADTQYF

clone_size: -
j_call: TRBJ2-1
v_call: TRBV19
d_call: TRBD1
cdr3_nt: TGTGACAGTGGAACAGGGGGATCCTACAATGAGCAGTTCTTC
cdr3_aa: CDSGTGGSYNEQFF

clone_size: many
j_call: TRBJ2-1
v_call: TRBV7-9
d_call: -
cdr3_nt: TGTGCCAGCAGCCCGGCGGTGGAAGACTACAATGAGCAGTTCTTC
cdr3_aa: CASSPAVEDYNEQFF